These 4 T cell receptor beta chains originate from one sample sequenced in a study of T-cell reconstitution after alpha-beta-depleted transplantation in children. The TCRbeta library was prepared with unique molecular identifiers. TCRdb fed the PCR reads into MiXCR, producing one record per CDR3 protein. The profile covers roughly 28,000 distinct CDR3 sequences, with 15% to 20% appearing a single time and approximately 40% taken by the ten largest. Sequences were derived from PBMCs, mostly from graft donor cells, sampled 60 days after TCRalphabeta/CD19-depleted stem cell transplant. These receptors came from a male patient between 2 and 10 years old who had a stem cell transplant for acute lymphoblastic leukemia, so the T cells may come from the graft donor.

The chain employs TRBV9 and TRBJ2-7; TRBD1 matches at 9 bases. Trimming cost V 2 bases and J 5 bases; bases outside gene matches: 11. The CDR3 loop spans 16 amino acids. The V gene's germline CDR1 is SGDLS and CDR2 YYNGEE. CDR3 residues: CASSVSPGTGTHEQYF. CDR3 coding DNA: TGTGCCAGCAGCGTCTCCCCCGGGACAGGGACGCACGAGCAGTACTTC.

The V gene is TRBV10-3, the J gene TRBJ2-3, with 7 bases aligning to TRBD2. The ends lost 3 bases at V and 4 bases at J; junction bases unmatched: 7. CDR3 size: 15 residues. Germline V gene sequence: CDR1 ENHRY, CDR2 SYGVKD. CDR3 protein: CAISDLAGVADTQYF. The DNA of the CDR3 is TGTGCCATCAGTGATCTGGCGGGAGTTGCAGATACGCAGTATTTT.

The chain links TRBV4-2 to TRBJ1-2; D is unresolved. The CDR3 is 14 amino acids. Germline V gene lookup returns CDR1 LGHNA and CDR2 YNFKEQ. Between the trimmed V and J ends, which lost 6 bases and 5 bases, there was a span of 16 bases. The CDR3 DNA sequence: TGTGCCAGCAGTGGCGTGACGGACGGGTATGGCTACACCTTC. Amino acid sequence: CASSGVTDGYGYTF.

This clonotype came up a few times. The rearrangement links TRBV5-1 to TRBJ2-3; D may be TRBD2 (6 bases). Trimming removed 4 bases from V and 2 bases from J, with 14 bases in between. The V gene's germline CDR1 is SGHRS and CDR2 YFSETQ. The CDR3 extends over 15 amino acids. The CDR3 protein is CASSVSLATTDTQYF. The CDR3 DNA is TGCGCCAGCAGCGTCTCACTAGCTACCACAGATACGCAGTATTTT.